Below, 21 T cell receptor beta chains from the same sample are listed, as sequenced in a study of early T cells in non-severe SARS-CoV-2 infection. From the 5' RACE reads, TCRdb called clonotypes with MiXCR, one entry per CDR3 protein. The repertoire consists of more than 90,000 distinct CDR3 sequences, with about 13% occurring once and the leading ten covering about 2.3%. The source material was whole blood. The origin of the receptors is an adult who was a healthcare worker with PCR-confirmed SARS-CoV-2 infection or an uninfected control (not recorded which).

Many counts were recorded for this clonotype. V gene TRBV7-9 combines with J gene TRBJ2-1; D possibly corresponds to TRBD2 (5 bases). The V gene's germline CDR1 is SEHNR and CDR2 FQNEAQ (reference sequence). The CDR3 length is 14 residues. The ends were cut back, 3 bases at V and 0 bases at J, with 6 bases in the middle. The chain's CDR3 is CASSFGSSYNEQFF. DNA for the CDR3: TGTGCCAGCAGCTTTGGGAGCTCCTACAATGAGCAGTTCTTC.

This clonotype was observed a handful of times. The rearrangement uses TRBV27 and TRBJ1-5; D not certain. The CDR3 consists of 13 residues. V shed 2 bases and J shed 1 base, with 3 bases lying between them. CDR1 is MNHEY, CDR2 SMNVEV, per germline (reference sequence). The CDR3 sequence: CASSLKSNQPQHF. Written as DNA, the CDR3 is TGTGCCAGCAGTTTAAAGAGCAATCAGCCCCAGCATTTT.

The table lists this clonotype with many counts. The chain carries TRBV6-1 and TRBJ1-5; TRBD1 matches 8 bases. The V gene end was trimmed by 10 bases and the J gene end by 4 bases; junction bases not matched to a gene: 12. This CDR3 has 15 amino acids. Germline CDR1 and CDR2: MNHNS and SASEGT. Here the CDR3 DNA reads TGTGCCACTACGCCCGGGACAGGAAATAATCAGCCCCAGCATTTT. This translates into CATTPGTGNNQPQHF.

This clonotype was counted at least ten times. The chain couples TRBV6-2 or TRBV6-3 to TRBJ1-1; D not resolved. The length of the CDR3 is 16 residues. The V end lost 6 bases, the J end lost 0 bases, and 17 bases lay between the germline ends. Germline V gene data show CDR1 as MNHEY and CDR2 as SVGEGT. The CDR3 is CASRIKLGSMNTEAFF. CDR3 coding DNA: TGTGCCAGCAGGATAAAACTAGGATCCATGAACACTGAAGCTTTCTTT.

This clonotype was observed at least ten times. The V and J genes are TRBV4-1 and TRBJ2-1; D may correspond to TRBD1 or TRBD2 (5 bases each). V was pared by 1 base and J by 4 bases, with 14 bases between. Germline V lookup: CDR1 MGHRA, CDR2 YSYEKL. CDR3 size: 16 residues. The CDR3 DNA sequence: TGCGCCAGCAGCCAAGCAGGGACGAATATTTACAATGAGCAGTTCTTC. This sequence encodes CASSQAGTNIYNEQFF.

The V and J genes are TRBV11-2 and TRBJ2-7, with no clear D. The V end was cut by 2 bases, the J end by 3 bases, with 5 bases between. The germline CDR1 and CDR2 sequences are SGHAT and FQNNGV. The CDR3 spans 12 residues. The CDR3 coding sequence is TGTGCCAGCAGCTTACAGGACTACGAGCAGTACTTC. It encodes CASSLQDYEQYF.

This clonotype was seen only once. The V and J genes are TRBV28 and TRBJ2-5; D not resolved. V gave up 5 bases and J gave up 2 bases, with 12 bases separating them. CDR1 is MDHEN, CDR2 SYDVKM, per germline. This CDR3 comprises 14 residues. CDR3 DNA: TGTGCCAGCAGTGGGTTGCCTATACAAGAGACCCAGTACTTC. Encoded protein: CASSGLPIQETQYF.

The chain carries TRBV18 and TRBJ1-5, with D maybe TRBD1 (5 bases). V shed 5 bases and J shed 4 bases, with 12 bases lying between them. Looked up from germline, CDR1 is KGHSH and CDR2 is LQKENI. There are 14 residues in the CDR3. The CDR3: CASSAQRGNQPQHF. The CDR3 coding sequence is TGTGCCAGCTCAGCCCAACGGGGGAATCAGCCCCAGCATTTT.

This clonotype was recorded once. The chain couples TRBV29-1 to TRBJ1-1; D uncertain. Trimming stripped 8 bases from V and 6 bases from J, with 19 bases between. The CDR3 has 13 amino acids. Germline CDR1 is SQVTM and CDR2 is ANQGSEA. CDR3 region: CSPARADTAEAFF. The CDR3 DNA is TGCAGCCCTGCCCGGGCAGACACTGCTGAAGCTTTCTTT.

This clonotype was counted between two and nine times. This sequence joins TRBV6-1 and TRBJ2-2; D might be TRBD1 (6 bases). Germline loops: CDR1 MNHNS, CDR2 SASEGT. There are 13 residues in the CDR3. The V gene lost 2 bases and the J gene lost 7 bases, with 8 bases spanning the gap. CDR3 sequence reads: CASSEQGNGELFF. DNA of the CDR3: TGTGCCAGCAGTGAACAGGGGAACGGGGAGCTGTTTTTT.

This clonotype was counted only a few times. This chain uses TRBV6-2 or TRBV6-3 with TRBJ2-7; no clear D. Germline lookup yields CDR1 MNHEY and CDR2 SVGEGT. The V end was cut by 4 bases, the J end by 0 bases, with 13 bases between. CDR3 length equals 15 residues. This CDR3 reads CASSSNLGPSYEQYF. CDR3 DNA sequence: TGTGCCAGCAGTTCGAATCTTGGCCCCTCCTACGAGCAGTACTTC.

The chain is built from TRBV10-3 and TRBJ2-7; 7 bases fit TRBD1. Germline V lookup: CDR1 ENHRY, CDR2 SYGVKD. This CDR3 contains 14 residues. J was trimmed by 2 bases and V by 6 bases; bases with no gene match: 7. The CDR3 is CAIRLTGPTYEQYF. CDR3 nucleotide sequence: TGTGCCATCAGGCTGACAGGGCCAACCTACGAGCAGTACTTC.

This clonotype was seen more than once but under ten times. This chain uses TRBV5-4 with TRBJ2-7, with TRBD1 as a possible D gene (6 bases). Trimming removed 4 bases at V and 0 bases at J, with 11 bases between. The CDR3 extends over 14 amino acids. From germline, CDR1 is SGHNT and CDR2 YYREEE (reference sequence). The CDR3, as DNA: TGTGCCAGCAGCCTCGGACAGAGCTCCTACGAGCAGTACTTC. Amino acid sequence: CASSLGQSSYEQYF.

At least ten counts were recorded for this clonotype. The V and J genes are TRBV5-1 and TRBJ2-7; D is possibly TRBD1 or TRBD2 (5 bases each). Germline V gene lookup returns CDR1 SGHRS and CDR2 YFSETQ. The CDR3 is 15 residues long. Trimming left V 0 bases short and J 2 bases short, with 12 bases between. The CDR3, as DNA: TGCGCCAGCAGCTTGGGGGGGACGGAGACCTACGAGCAGTACTTC. Translated, it gives CASSLGGTETYEQYF. Looking up the rest from reference TRBV5-1 and TRBJ2-7 gives the full variable domain: KAGVTQTPRYLIKTRGQQVTLSCSPISGHRSVSWYQQTPGQGLQFLFEYFSETQRNKGNFPGRFSGRQFSNSRSEMNVSTLELGDSALYLCASSLGGTETYEQYFGPGTRLTVT.

The chain has TRBV20-1 and TRBJ1-1; D not resolved. V was pared by 8 bases and J by 3 bases, with 19 bases between. The CDR3 is 14 amino acids. Looked up from germline, CDR1 is DFQATT and CDR2 is SNEGSKA (reference sequence). CDR3 nucleotides: TGCAGTCCCAGAGATCGAACGGACTACACTGAAGCTTTCTTT. The encoded protein is CSPRDRTDYTEAFF.

The gene calls are TRBV4-2 and TRBJ2-1, with 9 bases identical to TRBD1. Germline-derived CDR1 and CDR2 are LGHNA and YNFKEQ. This CDR3 is built from 15 residues. The V gene end was trimmed by 1 base and the J gene end by 8 bases; junction bases not matched to a gene: 6. CDR3 residues: CASSQGTGVWDEQFF. The CDR3 DNA sequence: TGTGCCAGCAGCCAAGGGACAGGGGTTTGGGATGAGCAGTTCTTC.

This clonotype has more than one count but fewer than ten. V gene TRBV6-2 or TRBV6-3 combines with J gene TRBJ1-1; the D gene is possibly TRBD1 (5 bases). The CDR3 loop spans 15 amino acids. Trimming removed 1 base at V and 4 bases at J, with 13 bases between. Germline V gives CDR1 MNHEY, CDR2 SVGEGT. The CDR3 protein is CASSYYRVGGTEAFF. The CDR3 nucleotides read TGTGCCAGCAGTTACTACCGCGTGGGGGGCACTGAAGCTTTCTTT.

The V call is TRBV4-3, the J call TRBJ2-7; 8 bases line up with TRBD2. Germline assignment: CDR1 LGHNA and CDR2 YSLEER. CDR3 length: 14 amino acids. J lost 4 bases, V lost 1 base, and 3 bases had no gene match. The CDR3 nucleotides read TGCGCCAGCAGCCAAGCGGCTAGCGGGTACGAGCAGTACTTC. As protein: CASSQAASGYEQYF.

This clonotype came up a few times. The rearrangement uses TRBV20-1 and TRBJ1-4; D is ambiguous. V dropped 2 bases and J dropped 8 bases, with 6 bases sitting between them. Germline CDR1 reads DFQATT; CDR2 reads SNEGSKA (reference sequence). CDR3 length equals 11 residues. CDR3 loop: CSARQAEKLFF. CDR3 in DNA: TGCAGTGCTAGACAGGCGGAAAAACTGTTTTTT.

The chain carries TRBV6-2 or TRBV6-3 and TRBJ2-7, with 7 positions matching TRBD2. The CDR3 has 15 amino acids. Germline values: CDR1 MNHEY, CDR2 SVGEGT. Trimming took 2 bases from V and 7 from J; bases not matched to a gene: 11. This CDR3 reads CASSYRGDEMYEQYF. In DNA, the CDR3 is TGTGCCAGCAGTTACCGGGGGGACGAGATGTATGAGCAGTACTTC.

This rearrangement joins TRBV25-1 to TRBJ1-5; 8 bases agree with TRBD1. V lost 5 bases, J lost 5 bases, and 5 bases stayed unmatched. The germline CDR1 and CDR2 sequences are MGHDK and SYGVNS. This CDR3 region has 14 residues. CDR3 amino acids: CASSRTGIHQPQHF. For the CDR3, the DNA is TGTGCCAGCAGTCGGACAGGGATACATCAGCCCCAGCATTTT.